This TCR beta chain was captured by sequencing in a study of T-cell reconstitution after alpha-beta-depleted transplantation in children (dated by TCRdb to between 2015 and 2016). For the wider study: Using TCR repertoire profiling, the study quantitatively followed how T-cell immune reconstitution unfolded in children after TCRalphabeta/CD19-depleted allogeneic hematopoietic cell transplantation.

Libraries were built with PCR. These reads were obtained on an Illumina HiSeq 2500. To normalize quantification of the TCRbeta repertoire, the TCR libraries were built with molecular barcoding that relied on unique molecular identifiers. TCRdb passed the public sequencing reads through fastp at Q25 and MiXCR, retaining productive beta sequences. Identical CDR3 protein sequences are pooled into one entry, listed with their most common genes and DNA. The sample has 250,000 to 300,000 distinct CDR3 sequences on record, nearly 10% of them singletons. Of the sample, roughly a tenth falls within the top ten clones. CDR1 SGHRS and CDR2 YFSETQ are derived from the germline V gene. The V end loses 2 bases and the J end loses 10 bases, and a stretch of 24 bases separates them. From cysteine to phenylalanine, the CDR3 is 17 amino acids long. The entry retains the CDR3 DNA only, 51 bases that are in frame from base 1.

In its sample, this clonotype was seen many times. Its antigen specificity is not known. The sample holds no much larger clone one base away, and base qualities are not on file. The clonotype was recovered from a human donor who donated a stem cell graft to a child with SCID. The sample was PBMCs from the stem cell graft donor, taken from the stem cell graft. This chain is built from TRBV5-1 and TRBJ1-4; no confident D gene assignment can be made. The DNA sequence follows: TGCGCCAGCAGCTTAACCCCGCCATCATATACCGAGGGAAAACTGTTTTTT. Its coded protein is CASSLTPPSYTEGKLFF.